These T cell receptor beta chains were read from a single sample in a study of graft-versus-host responses after intestinal transplantation. The antigens these receptors bind are not known. Method: immunoSEQ multiplex PCR; TCRdb's copy keeps in-frame clones and lacks some. The table includes about 85,000 clones, around four fifths detected once. Sequenced material: unstimulated CD8+ T cells sorted from spleen or lymph node cells, taken before intestinal transplant. Source of these receptors: a human donor who received an intestinal transplant. CDR3s leave out the opening cysteine and the closing phenylalanine or tryptophan. Not all rows give a size; the values are once, few, many and, for expanded clones, a class.

v_gene	abundance	CDR3aa
TRBV2	-	ASSDYEQY
TRBV7-6	-	ASSPWEGSAYGYT
TRBV6-1	-	ASSAASEQF
TRBV27	-	ASSLWGWNQPQH
TRBV29-1	-	SAMTGGSYEQY
TRBV14	-	ASRRTRSSYNEQF
TRBV19	-	ASSMRLGLSTDTQY
TRBV6-5	few	ASSPGTSPYEQY
TRBV27	-	ARSLWGTGGGNEQF
TRBV19	-	ASSIYGGWRNTEVF
TRBV4-1	-	ASSQVRNQPQH
TRBV5-4	-	ASSYASGTLPLH
TRBV27	-	ASSLMQGAMTEAF
TRBV6-9	-	ASSQLTVTDTQY
TRBV4-1	few	ASSRGGRYSGNTIY
TRBV9	-	ASSAPGGYRGNSEQY
TRBV4-1	-	ASSQDKGLAGTDTQY
TRBV11-3	-	ASSPDGQGNYEQY
TRBV30	few	AWRRLGGAGEQY
TRBV6-5	-	ASSYASSYEQY
TRBV19	once	ASSTDGRDTEAF
TRBV15	-	ATSTDRTYEQY
TRBV5-1	-	ASSSLPWTSGGTDTGELF
TRBV6-1	-	ASSLTSGGADTQY
TRBV5-1	-	ASSLYVPRGNTEAF
TRBV28	-	ASSSPSTGTQPQH
TRBV10-2	-	ASSEPWTSGGEVDTQY
TRBV10-1	-	ASSDPYRGIYEQY
TRBV7-3	once	ASSLSEAGEQF
TRBV7-9	-	ASSLGPLYEQY
TRBV4-1	-	ASSFIMKMNTEAF
TRBV6-5	-	ASGPTISGNTIY
TRBV19	-	ASSIGQGTQETQY
TRBV6-5	-	ASSSGTPADTQY
TRBV27	-	ASSSGQGSTEAF
TRBV30	-	AWSELAGNTDTQY
TRBV7-6	-	ASSPLGPSGANVLT
TRBV30	-	ASWRVQETQY
TRBV13	once	ASSWQDSGNTIY
TRBV19	-	ASSIAGNQPQH
TRBV28	-	ASRTSPGRANVLT
TRBV7-9	-	ASSLKVRANTEAF
TRBV11-2	-	ASSLDMNTEAF
TRBV27	-	ASSFSPGQRGYT
TRBV10-1	few	ASSESRAAGREQY
TRBV7-3	-	ASSSDLYNEQF
TRBV27	few	ASSAGVWFASNTGELF
TRBV7-8	-	ASREGDSLNTDTQY
TRBV6-1	few	AGREAGANVLT
TRBV30	few	AWSVGGSYEQY
TRBV5-1	-	ASSLGDSETEAF
TRBV7-3	-	ASSLWGSSGPSTDTQY
TRBV10-1	once	ASSESPDQIYEQY
TRBV4-1	-	ASSQDGGGAADTQY
TRBV28	-	ASSLFGYEQY
TRBV6-1	-	ASSEGPGNYGYT
TRBV19	-	ASSTSGFYGYT
TRBV4-1	-	ASSQDVLLSSGANVLT
TRBV6-6	once	ASSSREDRGYEQY